This T cell receptor (beta chain) was recovered during a study of blood T cell repertoires in COVID-19. Across the whole study: COVID-19 samples from acute and convalescent phases originated in the United States, Italy and Spain.

Sequencing used immunoSEQ multiplex PCR; TCRdb keeps in-frame clones, though not all of them. The sample has 150,000 to 200,000 clones, roughly 90% seen once. Germline V CDR1 and CDR2: MNHNY, SVGAGI (reference sequence). The CDR3 totals 15 residues. Trimming took 6 bases from V and 7 from J; bases not matched to a gene: 8. Sequenced sample: PBMCs or T cells enriched from blood (not recorded which). The TCR sequence derives from a human donor with acute COVID-19. The donor label of this sample is uncertain. This chain uses TRBV6-6 with TRBJ2-2, with 10 bases that match TRBD1. CDR3 bases: TGTGCCAGCAGCGCCAGGGACAGGGGCTACGGGGAGCTGTTTTTT. It codes for CASSARDRGYGELFF.